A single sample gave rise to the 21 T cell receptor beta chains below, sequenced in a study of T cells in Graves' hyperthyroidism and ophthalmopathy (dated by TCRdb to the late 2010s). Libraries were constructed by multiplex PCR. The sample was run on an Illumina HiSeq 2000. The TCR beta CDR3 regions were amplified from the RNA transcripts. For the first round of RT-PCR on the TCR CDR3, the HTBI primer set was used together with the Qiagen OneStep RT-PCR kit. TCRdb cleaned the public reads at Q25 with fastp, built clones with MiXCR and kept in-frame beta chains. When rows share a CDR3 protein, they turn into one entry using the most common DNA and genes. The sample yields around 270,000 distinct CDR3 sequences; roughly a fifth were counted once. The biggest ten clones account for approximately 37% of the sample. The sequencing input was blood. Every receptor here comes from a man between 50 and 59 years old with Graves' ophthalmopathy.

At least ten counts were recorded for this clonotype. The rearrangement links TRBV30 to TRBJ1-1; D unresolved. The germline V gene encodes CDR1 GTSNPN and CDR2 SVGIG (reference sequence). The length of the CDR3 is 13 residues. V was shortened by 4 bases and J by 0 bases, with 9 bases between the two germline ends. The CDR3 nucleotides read TGTGCCTGGAAGGTCAGAATGAACACTGAAGCTTTCTTT. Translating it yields CAWKVRMNTEAFF.

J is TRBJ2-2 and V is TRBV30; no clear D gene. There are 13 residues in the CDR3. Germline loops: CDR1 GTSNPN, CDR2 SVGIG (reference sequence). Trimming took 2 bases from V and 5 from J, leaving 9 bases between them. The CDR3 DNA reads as TGTGCCTGGAGTTCCACAAATACCGGGGAGCTGTTTTTT. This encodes CAWSSTNTGELFF. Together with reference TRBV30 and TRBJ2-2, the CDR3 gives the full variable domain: SQTIHQWPATLVQPVGSPLSLECTVEGTSNPNLYWYRQAAGRGLQLLFYSVGIGQISSEVPQNLSASRPQDRQFILSSKKLLLSDSGFYLCAWSSTNTGELFFGEGSRLTVL.

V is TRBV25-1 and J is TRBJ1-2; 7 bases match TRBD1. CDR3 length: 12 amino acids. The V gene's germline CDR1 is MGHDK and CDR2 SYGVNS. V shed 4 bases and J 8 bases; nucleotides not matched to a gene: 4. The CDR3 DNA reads TGTGCCAGCAGTGGGACAGGCTGGGGCTACACCTTC. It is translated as CASSGTGWGYTF.

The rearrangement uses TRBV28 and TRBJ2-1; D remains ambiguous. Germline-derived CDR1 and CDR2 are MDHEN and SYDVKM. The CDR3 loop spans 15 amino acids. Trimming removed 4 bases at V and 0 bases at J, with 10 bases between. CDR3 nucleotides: TGTGCCAGCAGTTCCCCCGGGCGCTCCTACAATGAGCAGTTCTTC. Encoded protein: CASSSPGRSYNEQFF.

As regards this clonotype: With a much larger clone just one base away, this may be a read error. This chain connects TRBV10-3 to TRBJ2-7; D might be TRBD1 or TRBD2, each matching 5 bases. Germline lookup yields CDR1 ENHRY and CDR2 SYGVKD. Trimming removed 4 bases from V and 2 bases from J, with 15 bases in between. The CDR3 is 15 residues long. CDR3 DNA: TGTGCCATCAGTGGTTCCGGGACGTATCCCTACGAGCAGTACTTC. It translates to CAISGSGTYPYEQYF.

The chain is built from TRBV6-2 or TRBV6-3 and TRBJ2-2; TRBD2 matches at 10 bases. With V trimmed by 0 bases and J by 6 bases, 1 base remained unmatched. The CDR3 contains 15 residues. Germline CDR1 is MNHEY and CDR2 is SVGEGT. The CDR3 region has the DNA TGTGCCAGCAGTTACTCTAGCGGGAGGCCCGGGGAGCTGTTTTTT. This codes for CASSYSSGRPGELFF.

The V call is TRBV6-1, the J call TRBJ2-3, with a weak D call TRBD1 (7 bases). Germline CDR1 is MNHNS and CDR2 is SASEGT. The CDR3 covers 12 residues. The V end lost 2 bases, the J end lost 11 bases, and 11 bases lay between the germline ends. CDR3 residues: CASSEPRGVQYF. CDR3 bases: TGTGCCAGCAGTGAACCCAGGGGGGTGCAGTATTTT.

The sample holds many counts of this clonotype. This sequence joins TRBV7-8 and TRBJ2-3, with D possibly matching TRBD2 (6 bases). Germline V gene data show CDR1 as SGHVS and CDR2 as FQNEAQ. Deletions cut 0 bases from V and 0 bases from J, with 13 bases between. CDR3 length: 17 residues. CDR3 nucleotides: TGTGCCAGCAGCTTAGCGGCTAGCGTACCTAGCACAGATACGCAGTATTTT. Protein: CASSLAASVPSTDTQYF.

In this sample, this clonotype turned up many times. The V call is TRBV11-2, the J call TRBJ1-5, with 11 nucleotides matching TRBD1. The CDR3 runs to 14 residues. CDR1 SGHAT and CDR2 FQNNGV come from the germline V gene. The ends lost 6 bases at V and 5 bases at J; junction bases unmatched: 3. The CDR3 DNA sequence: TGTGCCAGCAGTTGGGACAGGGGGGATCAGCCCCAGCATTTT. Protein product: CASSWDRGDQPQHF.

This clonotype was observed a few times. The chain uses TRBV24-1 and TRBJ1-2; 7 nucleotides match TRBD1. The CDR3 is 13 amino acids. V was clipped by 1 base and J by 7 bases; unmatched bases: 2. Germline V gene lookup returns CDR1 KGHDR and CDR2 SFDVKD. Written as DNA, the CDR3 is TGTGCCACCAGTGATTTTGACAGGGCTGGCTACACCTTC. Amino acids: CATSDFDRAGYTF.

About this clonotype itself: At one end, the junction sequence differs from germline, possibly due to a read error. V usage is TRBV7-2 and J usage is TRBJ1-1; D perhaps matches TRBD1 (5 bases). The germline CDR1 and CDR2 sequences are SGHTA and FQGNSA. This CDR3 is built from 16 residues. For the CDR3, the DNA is TGCGCCAGCAGCTTGGCCCTGGGGGGAAGAGGGGCTGAAGCTTTCTTT. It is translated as CASSLALGGRGAEAFF.

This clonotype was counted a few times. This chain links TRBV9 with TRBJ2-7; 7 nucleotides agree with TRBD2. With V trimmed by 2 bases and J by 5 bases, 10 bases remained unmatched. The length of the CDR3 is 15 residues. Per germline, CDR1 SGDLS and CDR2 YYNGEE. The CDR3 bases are TGTGCCAGCAGCGTTGCGGGAGTGGCTTGGGACGAGCAGTACTTC. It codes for CASSVAGVAWDEQYF.

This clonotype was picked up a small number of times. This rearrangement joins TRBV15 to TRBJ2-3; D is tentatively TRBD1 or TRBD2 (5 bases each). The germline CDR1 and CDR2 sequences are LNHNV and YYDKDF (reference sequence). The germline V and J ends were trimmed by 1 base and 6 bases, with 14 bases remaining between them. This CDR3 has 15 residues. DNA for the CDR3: TGTGCCACCAGCAGAGCTTACGGGACCTTGGATACGCAGTATTTT. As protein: CATSRAYGTLDTQYF.

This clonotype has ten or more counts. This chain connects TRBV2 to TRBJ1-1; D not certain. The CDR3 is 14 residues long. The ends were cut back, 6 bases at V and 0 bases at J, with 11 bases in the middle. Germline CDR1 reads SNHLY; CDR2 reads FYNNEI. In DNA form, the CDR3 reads TGTGCCAGCAGGGAGGACGGCATGAACACTGAAGCTTTCTTT. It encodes CASREDGMNTEAFF.

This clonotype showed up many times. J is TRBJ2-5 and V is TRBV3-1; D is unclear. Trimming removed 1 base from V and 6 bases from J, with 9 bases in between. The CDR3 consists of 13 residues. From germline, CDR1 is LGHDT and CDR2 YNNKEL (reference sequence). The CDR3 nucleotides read TGTGCCAGCAGCCAAGGATCATTTAAGACCCAGTACTTC. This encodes CASSQGSFKTQYF.

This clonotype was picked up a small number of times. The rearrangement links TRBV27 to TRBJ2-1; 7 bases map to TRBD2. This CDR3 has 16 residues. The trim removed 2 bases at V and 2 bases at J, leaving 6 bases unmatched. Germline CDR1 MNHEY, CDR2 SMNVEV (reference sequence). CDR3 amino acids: CASSLDPSGPYNEQFF. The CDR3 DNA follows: TGTGCCAGCAGTTTAGACCCTAGCGGCCCCTACAATGAGCAGTTCTTC.

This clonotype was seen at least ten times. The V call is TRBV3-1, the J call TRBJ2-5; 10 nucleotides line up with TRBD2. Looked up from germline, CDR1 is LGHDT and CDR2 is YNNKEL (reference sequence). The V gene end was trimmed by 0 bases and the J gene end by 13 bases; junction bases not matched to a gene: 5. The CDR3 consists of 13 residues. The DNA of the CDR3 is TGTGCCAGCAGCCAAGAACTAGCGGGACGGGGGTACTTC. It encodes CASSQELAGRGYF.

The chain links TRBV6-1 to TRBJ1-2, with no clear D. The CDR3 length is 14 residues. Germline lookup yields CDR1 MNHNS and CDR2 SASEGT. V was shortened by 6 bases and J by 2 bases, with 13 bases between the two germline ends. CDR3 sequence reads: CASSKSTANYGYTF. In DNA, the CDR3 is TGTGCCAGCAGCAAAAGCACGGCGAACTATGGCTACACCTTC.

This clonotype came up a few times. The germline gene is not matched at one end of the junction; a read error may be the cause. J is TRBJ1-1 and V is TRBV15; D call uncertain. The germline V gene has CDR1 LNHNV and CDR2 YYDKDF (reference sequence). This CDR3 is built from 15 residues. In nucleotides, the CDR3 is TGTGCCACCAGCAGAGATTCGGAGACGAACACTGAAGCTCTCTTT. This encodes CATSRDSETNTEALF. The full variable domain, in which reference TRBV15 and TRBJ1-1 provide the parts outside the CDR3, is DAMVIQNPRYQVTQFGKPVTLSCSQTLNHNVMYWYQQKSSQAPKLLFHYYDKDFNNEADTPDNFQSRRPNTSFCFLDIRSPGLGDTAMYLCATSRDSETNTEALFGQGTRLTVV.

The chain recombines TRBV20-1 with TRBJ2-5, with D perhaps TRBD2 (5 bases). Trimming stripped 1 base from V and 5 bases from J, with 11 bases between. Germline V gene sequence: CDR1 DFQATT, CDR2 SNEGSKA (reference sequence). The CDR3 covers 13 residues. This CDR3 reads CSARGGLGETQYF. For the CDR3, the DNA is TGCAGTGCTAGAGGAGGGTTGGGGGAGACCCAGTACTTC.

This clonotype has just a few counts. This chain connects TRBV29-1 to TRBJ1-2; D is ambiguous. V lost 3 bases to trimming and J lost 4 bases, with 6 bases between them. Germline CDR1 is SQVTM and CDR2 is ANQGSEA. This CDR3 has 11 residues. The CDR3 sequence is CSVEEGYGYTF. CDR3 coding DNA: TGCAGCGTTGAGGAAGGCTATGGCTACACCTTC. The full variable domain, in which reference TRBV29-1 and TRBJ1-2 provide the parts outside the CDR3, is SAVISQKPSRDICQRGTSLTIQCQVDSQVTMMFWYRQQPGQSLTLIATANQGSEATYESGFVIDKFPISRPNLTFSTLTVSNMSPEDSSIYLCSVEEGYGYTFGSGTRLTVV.